The rows below give T cell receptor beta chains drawn from one sample of a study of T-cell memory formation after mild COVID-19. TCRdb redid the calling of the 5' RACE reads with MiXCR, one entry per CDR3 protein. The data contain approximately 450,000 distinct CDR3 sequences, about 20% of them singletons. The sample comprised PBMCs or a T cell subset sorted from them (not recorded which). All receptors derive from an adult woman who had mild COVID-19 (a few samples of this study predate the infection). Cell type and time point are not known. Each CDR3 is given with its conserved first and last residue. The order of the fields is V gene, J gene, CDR3 protein.

TRBV5-1	TRBJ2-5	CASSFGTQTETQYF
TRBV4-1	TRBJ1-2	CASSQEASNYGYTF
TRBV6-1	TRBJ2-1	CASSEDGLGQFF
TRBV4-2	TRBJ2-7	CASSQERGSLAGGLYEQYF
TRBV4-3	TRBJ1-1	CASSQSNRVMNTEAFF
TRBV27	TRBJ1-2	CASSFSRGSIYGYTF
TRBV6-2/TRBV6-3	TRBJ2-1	CASYEGGYNEQFF
TRBV7-2	TRBJ2-7	CASSSRALPPYEQYF
TRBV10-3	TRBJ1-5	CAIRQGLNQPQHF
TRBV7-9	TRBJ1-2	CASSSDRGVDGYTF
TRBV7-2	TRBJ2-2	CASSSGALAGVDGELFF
TRBV3-1	TRBJ1-6	CASSQVRNSPLHF
TRBV5-1	TRBJ1-2	CASSVDSLGAYGYTF
TRBV12-3/TRBV12-4	TRBJ2-1	CASSSGRDNNEQFF
TRBV24-1	TRBJ2-1	CATHAGTSGGGLSYNEQFF
TRBV4-1	TRBJ1-2	CASSQDRTASNYGYTF
TRBV5-1	TRBJ2-5	CASSQGRQGGVQETQYF
TRBV6-2/TRBV6-3	TRBJ2-7	CASSYMGHEQYF
TRBV5-1	TRBJ2-5	CASSLGTFSQETQYF
TRBV29-1	TRBJ1-2	CSVSGPIEGGYTF
TRBV18	TRBJ2-6	CASSPRLLSGANVLTF
TRBV6-2/TRBV6-3	TRBJ2-7	CASRLFRGRLEVNEQYF
TRBV6-5	TRBJ2-1	CASSQGTSLGNEQFF
TRBV30	TRBJ2-2	CAWSVRGLAVGELFF
TRBV7-8	TRBJ2-5	CASSSTGLRETQYF
TRBV6-6	TRBJ2-7	CASSPGPTSSSSYEQYF
TRBV5-6	TRBJ1-1	CASSFGDNGRDTEAFF
TRBV7-3	TRBJ2-3	CASSLRGRRDTDTQYF
TRBV18	TRBJ2-7	CASSQRDALSYEQYF
TRBV7-9	TRBJ2-2	CASSLRPGTGELFF
TRBV2	TRBJ1-5	CASSIRVGTTVGNQPQHF
TRBV20-1	TRBJ2-7	CSAWSWSGQTIYEQYF
TRBV3-1	TRBJ2-3	CASSQWDRGGTDTQYF
TRBV11-2	TRBJ2-7	CASSLAQVNYEQYF
TRBV2	TRBJ2-7	CASSEAGAGEQYF
TRBV18	TRBJ2-7	CASSPSADINEQYF
TRBV7-2	TRBJ1-5	CASSREGSQPQHF
TRBV6-6	TRBJ2-1	CASSPMDRGLYNEQFF
TRBV30	TRBJ2-7	CACGSYEQYF
TRBV7-7	TRBJ2-5	CASSEVSGTLQETQYF
TRBV3-1	TRBJ2-7	CASSKLDAYEQYF
TRBV19	TRBJ2-1	CASSIKKGRVGLGEQFF
TRBV11-2	TRBJ2-5	CASSSSWGGGGPGRETQYF
TRBV5-1	TRBJ2-7	CASKGGTSQQLYEQYF
TRBV4-1	TRBJ1-2	CASSLYQDTANYGYTF
TRBV7-8	TRBJ1-1	CASSSNSDRANTEAFF
TRBV7-5	TRBJ2-7	CISVPEATGLNSYEQYF